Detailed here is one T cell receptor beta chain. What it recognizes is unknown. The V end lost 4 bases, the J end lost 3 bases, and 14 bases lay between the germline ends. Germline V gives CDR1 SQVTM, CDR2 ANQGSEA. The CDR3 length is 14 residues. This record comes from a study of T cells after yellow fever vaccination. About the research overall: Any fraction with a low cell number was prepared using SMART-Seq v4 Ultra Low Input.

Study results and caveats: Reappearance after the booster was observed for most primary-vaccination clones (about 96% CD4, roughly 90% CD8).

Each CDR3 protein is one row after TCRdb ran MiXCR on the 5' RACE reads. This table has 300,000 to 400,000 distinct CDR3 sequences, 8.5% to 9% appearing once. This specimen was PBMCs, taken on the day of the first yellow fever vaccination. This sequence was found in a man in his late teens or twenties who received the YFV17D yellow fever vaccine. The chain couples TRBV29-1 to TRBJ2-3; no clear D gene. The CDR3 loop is CSVAPGFGTDTQYF. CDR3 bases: TGCAGCGTTGCCCCGGGTTTCGGGACAGATACGCAGTATTTT.